This is a list of T cell receptor beta chains from one sample in a study of T cells in Graves' hyperthyroidism and ophthalmopathy. MiXCR was run by TCRdb on the multiplex PCR reads, yielding one entry per CDR3 protein. Here the sample spans 300,000 to 450,000 distinct CDR3 sequences, 20% to 25% being singletons. The sample taken for sequencing was blood. The receptors were sampled from a man over 45 with Graves' hyperthyroidism. CDR3s include the opening cysteine and the closing phenylalanine or tryptophan. The D gene is left open where the match is weak. Size tells how often a clone was seen (once, few, many) or the class of an expanded clone, and some rows leave it out.

j_gene: TRBJ1-1
d_gene: TRBD1
v_gene: TRBV18
abundance: few
CDR3aa: CASSQGTGGATEAFF
CDR3nt: TGTGCCAGCTCACAAGGGACAGGGGGAGCAACTGAAGCTTTCTTT

j_gene: TRBJ2-1
d_gene: -
v_gene: TRBV12-5
abundance: few
CDR3aa: CASGLTEGEQFF
CDR3nt: TGTGCTAGTGGTTTAACAGAGGGCGAGCAGTTCTTC

j_gene: TRBJ2-7
d_gene: -
v_gene: TRBV14
abundance: -
CDR3aa: CASSPSRGYEQYF
CDR3nt: TGTGCCAGCAGCCCCTCGAGGGGCTACGAGCAGTACTTC

j_gene: TRBJ2-1
d_gene: -
v_gene: TRBV3-1
abundance: -
CDR3aa: CVSSQVDEQFF
CDR3nt: TGTGTCAGCAGCCAAGTGGATGAGCAGTTCTTC

j_gene: TRBJ2-7
d_gene: -
v_gene: TRBV20-1
abundance: few
CDR3aa: CSASKGSEQYF
CDR3nt: TGCAGTGCTAGCAAAGGAAGCGAGCAGTACTTC

j_gene: TRBJ1-1
d_gene: -
v_gene: TRBV27
abundance: -
CDR3aa: CASRWRMEGTEAFF
CDR3nt: TGTGCCAGCAGATGGAGGATGGAGGGTACCGAAGCTTTCTTT

j_gene: TRBJ2-1
d_gene: TRBD2
v_gene: TRBV9
abundance: few
CDR3aa: CASSAIAGAPGKQFF
CDR3nt: TGTGCCAGCAGCGCGATAGCGGGAGCCCCTGGAAAGCAGTTCTTC

j_gene: TRBJ1-1
d_gene: -
v_gene: TRBV19
abundance: -
CDR3aa: CASSIAQDDTEAFF
CDR3nt: TGTGCCAGTAGTATTGCACAGGACGACACTGAAGCTTTCTTT

j_gene: TRBJ2-1
d_gene: -
v_gene: TRBV7-3
abundance: many
CDR3aa: CASSFSRTGRANEQFF
CDR3nt: TGTGCCAGCAGCTTCTCAAGGACAGGGAGGGCGAATGAGCAGTTCTTC

j_gene: TRBJ1-2
d_gene: -
v_gene: TRBV6-1
abundance: few
CDR3aa: CASRKNNYGYTF
CDR3nt: TGTGCCAGCAGAAAAAATAACTATGGCTACACCTTC

j_gene: TRBJ2-5
d_gene: TRBD1
v_gene: TRBV12-3/TRBV12-4
abundance: many
CDR3aa: CASRGQQETQYF
CDR3nt: TGTGCCAGCAGGGGACAGCAAGAGACCCAGTACTTC

j_gene: TRBJ1-2
d_gene: -
v_gene: TRBV28
abundance: -
CDR3aa: CASRQNYGYTF
CDR3nt: TGTGCCAGCAGACAGAACTATGGCTACACCTTC

j_gene: TRBJ2-5
d_gene: TRBD2
v_gene: TRBV6-5
abundance: few
CDR3aa: CASSYSVSGSKETQYF
CDR3nt: TGTGCCAGCAGTTACTCGGTTAGCGGGAGTAAAGAGACCCAGTACTTC

j_gene: TRBJ2-7
d_gene: TRBD1
v_gene: TRBV3-1
abundance: few
CDR3aa: CASSPNRGRLGNYEQYF
CDR3nt: TGTGCCAGCAGCCCGAACAGGGGGCGCCTAGGAAACTACGAGCAGTACTTC

j_gene: TRBJ2-2
d_gene: -
v_gene: TRBV25-1
abundance: -
CDR3aa: CASSESGGTNTGELFF
CDR3nt: TGTGCCAGCAGTGAATCTGGCGGGACGAACACCGGGGAGCTGTTTTTT

j_gene: TRBJ2-1
d_gene: -
v_gene: TRBV20-1
abundance: -
CDR3aa: CSARFSLASYNEQFF
CDR3nt: TGCAGTGCTAGATTCTCTCTAGCGTCCTACAATGAGCAGTTCTTC

j_gene: TRBJ2-7
d_gene: -
v_gene: TRBV29-1
abundance: -
CDR3aa: CSVEEGTPREQYF
CDR3nt: TGCAGCGTTGAAGAGGGGACACCCCGGGAGCAGTACTTC

j_gene: TRBJ2-7
d_gene: TRBD1
v_gene: TRBV12-3/TRBV12-4
abundance: few
CDR3aa: CASSRTGGFLGEQYF
CDR3nt: TGTGCCAGCAGCCGAACAGGGGGCTTTCTAGGCGAGCAGTACTTC

j_gene: TRBJ1-5
d_gene: -
v_gene: TRBV12-3/TRBV12-4
abundance: -
CDR3aa: CASSPTAINQPQHF
CDR3nt: TGTGCCAGCAGCCCGACAGCGATCAATCAGCCCCAGCATTTT

j_gene: TRBJ1-1
d_gene: -
v_gene: TRBV5-6
abundance: -
CDR3aa: CASSLSLTEAFF
CDR3nt: TGTGCCAGCAGCTTATCCCTCACTGAAGCTTTCTTT

j_gene: TRBJ2-3
d_gene: TRBD2
v_gene: TRBV30
abundance: once
CDR3aa: CAWGARGADTQYF
CDR3nt: TGTGCCTGGGGCGCCCGGGGGGCAGATACGCAGTATTTT

j_gene: TRBJ2-3
d_gene: TRBD2
v_gene: TRBV7-9
abundance: -
CDR3aa: CASGTSGFTDTQYF
CDR3nt: TGTGCCAGCGGGACTAGCGGCTTCACAGATACGCAGTATTTT

j_gene: TRBJ1-2
d_gene: TRBD1
v_gene: TRBV28
abundance: many
CDR3aa: CASSAPTGGAGYGYTF
CDR3nt: TGTGCCAGCAGTGCCCCCACAGGGGGCGCAGGCTATGGCTACACCTTC

j_gene: TRBJ2-7
d_gene: -
v_gene: TRBV19
abundance: few
CDR3aa: CASSGRVYEQYF
CDR3nt: TGTGCCAGTAGTGGTCGGGTCTACGAGCAGTACTTC

j_gene: TRBJ2-7
d_gene: TRBD2
v_gene: TRBV11-2
abundance: -
CDR3aa: CASNAGAGVGANEQYF
CDR3nt: TGTGCCAGCAACGCAGGAGCGGGAGTGGGAGCTAACGAGCAGTACTTC

j_gene: TRBJ2-1
d_gene: -
v_gene: TRBV30
abundance: few
CDR3aa: CAWSHGARYNEQFF
CDR3nt: TGTGCCTGGAGTCATGGGGCGCGGTACAATGAGCAGTTCTTC

j_gene: TRBJ2-2
d_gene: -
v_gene: TRBV5-1
abundance: -
CDR3aa: CVSSFLRNTGELFF
CDR3nt: TGCGTCAGCAGCTTTCTTCGTAACACCGGGGAGCTGTTTTTT

j_gene: TRBJ2-7
d_gene: -
v_gene: TRBV6-5
abundance: -
CDR3aa: CASRLGTSSYEQYF
CDR3nt: TGTGCCAGCAGACTCGGGACAAGCTCCTACGAGCAGTACTTC

j_gene: TRBJ2-4
d_gene: -
v_gene: TRBV3-1
abundance: many
CDR3aa: CASSQEGTNIQYF
CDR3nt: TGTGCCAGCAGCCAAGAAGGGACGAACATTCAGTACTTC

j_gene: TRBJ2-3
d_gene: TRBD2
v_gene: TRBV24-1
abundance: -
CDR3aa: CATSGTSGRADTQYF
CDR3nt: TGTGCCACCAGTGGTACTAGCGGGAGGGCCGATACGCAGTATTTT

j_gene: TRBJ2-1
d_gene: TRBD2
v_gene: TRBV20-1
abundance: -
CDR3aa: CSARSTSGRRANEQFF
CDR3nt: TGCAGTGCTAGGTCGACTAGCGGGAGGAGGGCCAATGAGCAGTTCTTC

j_gene: TRBJ2-5
d_gene: TRBD2
v_gene: TRBV27
abundance: -
CDR3aa: CASSSPGLEGKTQYF
CDR3nt: TGTGCCAGCAGTTCCCCGGGACTAGAGGGGAAGACCCAGTACTTC

j_gene: TRBJ1-1
d_gene: -
v_gene: TRBV7-8
abundance: few
CDR3aa: CASSLGLREAFF
CDR3nt: TGTGCCAGCAGCTTAGGACTAAGGGAAGCTTTCTTT

j_gene: TRBJ2-5
d_gene: -
v_gene: TRBV5-5
abundance: -
CDR3aa: CASSAFGGQETQYF
CDR3nt: TGTGCCAGCAGCGCGTTCGGGGGCCAAGAGACCCAGTACTTC

j_gene: TRBJ2-2
d_gene: -
v_gene: TRBV18
abundance: -
CDR3aa: CASSPLDQNTGELFF
CDR3nt: TGTGCCAGCTCACCCCTGGACCAAAACACCGGGGAGCTGTTTTTT

j_gene: TRBJ1-5
d_gene: -
v_gene: TRBV6-1
abundance: -
CDR3aa: CAISGRVSNQPQHF
CDR3nt: TGTGCCATCAGTGGGAGGGTTAGCAATCAGCCCCAGCATTTT

j_gene: TRBJ2-6
d_gene: -
v_gene: TRBV12-3/TRBV12-4
abundance: -
CDR3aa: CASSLRLSGANVLAF
CDR3nt: TGTGCCAGCAGTTTACGGCTCTCTGGGGCCAACGTCCTGGCTTTC

j_gene: TRBJ2-1
d_gene: TRBD2
v_gene: TRBV6-1
abundance: few
CDR3aa: CATHVAGGNEQFF
CDR3nt: TGTGCCACTCACGTAGCGGGGGGCAATGAGCAGTTCTTC

j_gene: TRBJ1-2
d_gene: -
v_gene: TRBV4-1
abundance: -
CDR3aa: CASSQVSANYGYTF
CDR3nt: TGCGCCAGCAGCCAAGTATCCGCTAACTATGGCTACACCTTC

j_gene: TRBJ2-7
d_gene: TRBD2
v_gene: TRBV9
abundance: few
CDR3aa: CASSVEREGVEQYF
CDR3nt: TGTGCCAGCAGCGTAGAGCGGGAGGGTGTCGAGCAGTACTTC

j_gene: TRBJ2-5
d_gene: TRBD1
v_gene: TRBV11-1
abundance: many
CDR3aa: CASSRDRQETQYF
CDR3nt: TGTGCCAGCAGCCGGGACAGACAAGAGACCCAGTACTTC

j_gene: TRBJ2-1
d_gene: -
v_gene: TRBV28
abundance: -
CDR3aa: CASSTFNEQFF
CDR3nt: TGTGCCAGCAGCACATTCAATGAGCAGTTCTTC

j_gene: TRBJ2-3
d_gene: TRBD2
v_gene: TRBV20-1
abundance: few
CDR3aa: CSATGLAGVIDTQYF
CDR3nt: TGCAGTGCAACCGGACTAGCGGGAGTTATAGATACGCAGTATTTT

j_gene: TRBJ1-5
d_gene: -
v_gene: TRBV2
abundance: many
CDR3aa: CASSTRTVIKPQHF
CDR3nt: TGTGCCAGCAGCACCCGGACGGTCATCAAGCCCCAGCATTTT

j_gene: TRBJ2-3
d_gene: TRBD2
v_gene: TRBV27
abundance: many
CDR3aa: CASSLLTSGRGADTQYF
CDR3nt: TGTGCCAGCAGTCTCCTGACTAGCGGGAGAGGAGCAGATACGCAGTATTTT

j_gene: TRBJ2-7
d_gene: TRBD1
v_gene: TRBV6-2/TRBV6-3
abundance: few
CDR3aa: CASSPDRGLFYEQYF
CDR3nt: TGTGCCAGCAGCCCGGACAGGGGGCTTTTCTACGAGCAGTACTTC

j_gene: TRBJ2-1
d_gene: TRBD2
v_gene: TRBV6-2/TRBV6-3
abundance: once
CDR3aa: CASSGTSGRFEQFF
CDR3nt: TGTGCCAGCAGTGGGACTAGCGGGAGGTTTGAGCAGTTCTTC

j_gene: TRBJ2-3
d_gene: TRBD2
v_gene: TRBV20-1
abundance: -
CDR3aa: CSARDSQRGDTQYF
CDR3nt: TGCAGTGCTAGAGATTCGCAGCGGGGAGATACGCAGTATTTT

j_gene: TRBJ1-1
d_gene: -
v_gene: TRBV2
abundance: -
CDR3aa: CASGGGEVTEAFF
CDR3nt: TGTGCCAGCGGGGGGGGTGAGGTCACTGAAGCTTTCTTT

j_gene: TRBJ2-5
d_gene: -
v_gene: TRBV2
abundance: few
CDR3aa: CASSESRSGTQYF
CDR3nt: TGTGCCAGCAGTGAATCTAGATCCGGGACCCAGTACTTC

j_gene: TRBJ2-2
d_gene: TRBD1
v_gene: TRBV12-3/TRBV12-4
abundance: few
CDR3aa: CASSPRDRGRTGELFF
CDR3nt: TGTGCCAGCAGTCCCCGGGACAGGGGGCGCACCGGGGAGCTGTTTTTT

j_gene: TRBJ2-7
d_gene: -
v_gene: TRBV10-3
abundance: -
CDR3aa: CAISEVGQGIDEQYF
CDR3nt: TGTGCCATCAGTGAAGTAGGGCAGGGGATCGACGAGCAGTACTTC